Each of the 4 T cell receptor beta chains below was sequenced from the same sample in a study of brain T cells in children with intractable seizures. The assay was immunoSEQ multiplex PCR, and TCRdb's table has in-frame clones only and misses some. The sample contains tens of thousands of clones, around 94% of which appear only once. Sample: peripheral blood, taken at surgery. The receptors come from a boy between 10 and 17 years old with focal cortical dysplasia and intractable seizures.

The chain recombines TRBV5-1 with TRBJ2-3; D is unclear. This CDR3 has 15 amino acids. Germline-derived CDR1 and CDR2 are SGHRS and YFSETQ. V lost 1 base and J 2 bases, leaving 11 bases between the germline ends. The CDR3 spells CASSLSAQITDTQYF. The CDR3 nucleotides are TGCGCCAGCAGCTTGTCAGCGCAGATCACAGATACGCAGTATTTT.

V and J are TRBV7-2 and TRBJ2-1; 14 bases map to TRBD2. CDR1 and CDR2 (germline): SGHTA, FQGNSA. J lost 9 bases, V lost 5 bases, and 6 bases had no gene match. The CDR3 loop spans 15 amino acids. As DNA, the CDR3 is TGTGCCAGCAGCCCAGGGACTAGCGGGAGACGTGAGCAGTTCTTC. It is translated as CASSPGTSGRREQFF.

CDR3 amino acids: CASSRVAGTYNEQFF. The CDR3 nucleotides read TGTGCCAGCAGCCGGGTGGCAGGAACCTACAATGAGCAGTTCTTC. The chain links TRBV11-1 to TRBJ2-1, with unresolved D. This CDR3 is built from 15 residues. V dropped 5 bases and J dropped 2 bases, with 13 bases sitting between them. Germline V gene sequence: CDR1 SGHAT, CDR2 FQDESV (reference sequence).

The chain employs TRBV12-5 and TRBJ2-2; tentatively, D is TRBD2 (7 bases). This CDR3 has 16 residues. V was cut by 7 bases and J by 0 bases, with 15 bases left in between. Looked up from germline, CDR1 is LGHNT and CDR2 is FRNRAP. This CDR3 is CASDRGGKANTGELFF. CDR3 DNA: TGTGCTAGTGATAGGGGGGGAAAGGCGAACACCGGGGAGCTGTTTTTT.